This entry lists 20 T cell receptor beta chains sequenced from one sample in a study of cytomegalovirus exposure and HLA in healthy donors. Amplification used 60 Vbeta primers and 13 Jbeta primers. TCRdb keeps only in-frame clones here, not all; method: immunoSEQ multiplex PCR. Here the sample spans approximately 110,000 clones, about 79% being singletons. Material for sequencing was PBMCs. These receptor sequences come from a man aged 50 or older in good health and CMV-seronegative.

The chain is built from TRBV7-9 and TRBJ2-3, with 9 bases matching TRBD1. The V and J ends lost 11 bases and 4 bases, in that order; junction bases with no gene match: 10. The CDR3 is made up of 14 amino acids. The V gene's germline CDR1 is SEHNR and CDR2 FQNEAQ (reference sequence). The CDR3 DNA reads TGTGCCGGAGAACAGGGGGCGGGCGCAGATACGCAGTATTTT. Translated: CAGEQGAGADTQYF.

The genes are TRBV9 and TRBJ1-2; D might be TRBD1 (5 bases). The CDR3 is 15 residues long. Germline assignment: CDR1 SGDLS and CDR2 YYNGEE. V gave up 4 bases and J gave up 1 base, with 14 bases separating them. CDR3 sequence: CASSLRQNNNYGYTF. CDR3 nucleotides: TGTGCCAGCAGCCTAAGACAGAACAATAACTATGGCTACACCTTC.

For this clone: The junction departs from the called germline gene at one end, perhaps through a read error. V and J are TRBV7-9 and TRBJ2-3, with 12 positions matching TRBD2. The CDR3 has 18 amino acids. Germline lookup yields CDR1 SEHNR and CDR2 FQNEAQ (reference sequence). The CDR3 DNA reads as TGTTCCAGCAGCCCCCCACTAAGACTAGCGGGGGGCACAGATACGCAGTATTTT. It is translated as CSSSPPLRLAGGTDTQYF.

V is TRBV21-1 and J is TRBJ2-7; TRBD1 was called by the table and not checked on the DNA. TRBV21-1 has pseudogene status. The CDR3 contains 17 residues. Here the CDR3 reads CASSIRLLRGSSYEQYV. The CDR3 DNA reads as TGTGCCAGCAGCATCCGCCTGCTCAGGGGGAGCTCCTACGAGCAGTACGTC.

This clone was counted only a few times. This sequence joins TRBV6-1 and TRBJ2-4; D uncertain. The CDR3 runs to 13 residues. Germline V CDR1 and CDR2: MNHNS, SASEGT. Deletions cut 6 bases from V and 9 bases from J, with 15 bases between. The DNA for the CDR3 is TGTGCCAGCAGCGTAGGTCCGTCGGGCATTCAGTACTTC. Amino acids: CASSVGPSGIQYF.

The chain has TRBV19 and TRBJ1-5, with D maybe TRBD1 (5 bases). CDR1 and CDR2 from the germline V gene are LNHDA and SQIVND (reference sequence). Deletions cut 6 bases from V and 3 bases from J, with 9 bases between. The CDR3 sequence is 13 residues long. CDR3 coding DNA: TGTGCCAGTAGACAGGACCTCAATCAGCCCCAGCATTTT. This codes for CASRQDLNQPQHF.

V usage is TRBV29-1 and J usage is TRBJ2-3, with D perhaps matching TRBD1 (5 bases). Looked up from germline, CDR1 is SQVTM and CDR2 is ANQGSEA. The CDR3 has 12 amino acids. V gave up 7 bases and J gave up 2 bases, with 10 bases separating them. CDR3 loop: CSALRVTDTQYF. The CDR3 DNA reads as TGCAGCGCTCTCAGGGTCACAGATACGCAGTATTTT.

This chain links TRBV29-1 with TRBJ1-2, with 9 bases fitting TRBD1. Germline loops: CDR1 SQVTM, CDR2 ANQGSEA. J lost 7 bases, V lost 6 bases, and 6 bases had no gene match. The CDR3 contains 12 residues. The CDR3 bases are TGCAGCGTCCCCGGGACAGGGATTGGCTACACCTTC. Amino acid sequence: CSVPGTGIGYTF.

This chain joins TRBV7-9 and TRBJ1-3, with a tentative D call TRBD1 (5 bases). The germline CDR1 and CDR2 sequences are SEHNR and FQNEAQ (reference sequence). The CDR3 is made up of 15 amino acids. With 2 bases removed from V and 6 bases from J, the gap between germline ends came to 14 bases. The CDR3 DNA reads TGTGCCAGCAGCTTAAGGGCAGGGTCGGAAAACACCATATATTTT. Its protein product is CASSLRAGSENTIYF.

The J gene is TRBJ2-3, the V gene TRBV13, with 11 nucleotides matching TRBD2. V gave up 5 bases and J gave up 5 bases; unmatched junction bases: 6. CDR1 is PRHDT, CDR2 FYEKMQ, per germline (reference sequence). This CDR3 contains 15 residues. This chain's CDR3 is CASSISGGAGDTQYF. In nucleotides, the CDR3 is TGTGCCAGCAGCATTAGCGGGGGGGCCGGAGATACGCAGTATTTT.

This chain uses TRBV11-2 with TRBJ1-4; maybe TRBD1 (5 bases). Germline values: CDR1 SGHAT, CDR2 FQNNGV. This CDR3 is built from 14 residues. Between the trimmed V and J ends, which lost 1 base and 7 bases, there was a span of 10 bases. As DNA, the CDR3 is TGTGCCAGCAGCTTAGCGGGGGAGGGTGAAAAACTGTTTTTT. Translating gives CASSLAGEGEKLFF.

In its sample, this clone was seen a few times. The chain links TRBV11-2 to TRBJ2-3; 10 positions agree with TRBD1. CDR3 length: 16 amino acids. Germline CDR1 is SGHAT and CDR2 is FQNNGV. With 5 bases clipped from V and 8 bases from J, the junction kept 13 bases outside the gene matches. DNA of the CDR3: TGTGCCAGCAGCGCCGGGACAGGGGCTGGTCGAGGTACGCAGTATTTT. This codes for CASSAGTGAGRGTQYF.

This rearrangement joins TRBV5-1 to TRBJ2-5, with 10 bases lining up with TRBD1. The CDR3 consists of 13 residues. V lost 5 bases to trimming and J lost 2 bases; unmatched junction nucleotides: 0. Germline V CDR1 and CDR2: SGHRS, YFSETQ. This chain's CDR3 is CASRGQGQETQYF. The CDR3 DNA follows: TGCGCCAGCAGGGGACAGGGGCAAGAGACCCAGTACTTC. The variable domain in full, with the rest retrieved from reference TRBV5-1 and TRBJ2-5, is KAGVTQTPRYLIKTRGQQVTLSCSPISGHRSVSWYQQTPGQGLQFLFEYFSETQRNKGNFPGRFSGRQFSNSRSEMNVSTLELGDSALYLCASRGQGQETQYFGPGTRLLVL.

The V and J genes are TRBV25-1 and TRBJ2-1; tentatively, D is TRBD1 (6 bases). The CDR3 runs 17 residues. V lost 6 bases to trimming and J lost 3 bases, with 21 bases between them. Germline assignment: CDR1 MGHDK and CDR2 SYGVNS. CDR3 in amino acids: CASSLFGQFRNYNEQFF. In DNA form, the CDR3 reads TGTGCCAGCAGCTTATTCGGACAGTTCCGAAACTACAATGAGCAGTTCTTC.

The V and J genes are TRBV2 and TRBJ2-3; 9 bases align to TRBD2. The V gene's germline CDR1 is SNHLY and CDR2 FYNNEI. CDR3 length: 13 amino acids. After removal of 8 bases from V and 6 bases from J, the junction contained 6 bases not matched to a gene. CDR3 protein: CASRRGGPDTQYF. CDR3 coding DNA: TGTGCCAGCCGGCGGGGGGGCCCTGATACGCAGTATTTT.

The table lists this clone with a count of one. The J gene is TRBJ2-7, the V gene TRBV7-2; possibly TRBD1 for D (6 bases). From germline, CDR1 is SGHTA and CDR2 FQGNSA. The V gene lost 4 bases and the J gene lost 5 bases, with 15 bases spanning the gap. The CDR3 spans 14 residues. The chain's CDR3 is CASSSGQIGNEQYF. In DNA form, the CDR3 reads TGTGCCAGCAGCTCCGGACAGATAGGCAACGAGCAGTACTTC.

This clone was recorded a few times. The V gene is TRBV19, the J gene TRBJ1-1, with D perhaps matching TRBD1 (5 bases). Germline V gene data show CDR1 as LNHDA and CDR2 as SQIVND (reference sequence). The CDR3 has 12 amino acids. V was pared by 8 bases and J by 4 bases, with 11 bases between. CDR3 amino acids: CASGGVGTEAFF. In DNA, the CDR3 is TGTGCCAGTGGGGGGGTGGGCACTGAAGCTTTCTTT.

Of note for this clone: At one boundary the junction diverges from the germline segment, which might be a read error. The chain has TRBV20-1 and TRBJ1-2, with D unresolved. This CDR3 comprises 11 residues. Germline V lookup: CDR1 DFQATT, CDR2 SNEGSKA (reference sequence). For the CDR3, the DNA is TGCAGTGCTAGAGATCTCACCGGGTCGAACTTC. Protein sequence: CSARDLTGSNF.

The chain is built from TRBV28 and TRBJ2-2; 12 bases are a match to TRBD2. The V and J ends lost 2 bases and 0 bases, in that order; junction bases with no gene match: 16. The CDR3 runs 22 residues. Germline V lookup: CDR1 MDHEN, CDR2 SYDVKM. The CDR3 region has the DNA TGTGCCAGCAGTTTAGGGTACGGGCTAGCGGGGGGGCCAGTCCCGAACACCGGGGAGCTGTTTTTT. Its translation is CASSLGYGLAGGPVPNTGELFF.

This chain joins TRBV2 and TRBJ2-7; 9 bases are a match to TRBD2. This CDR3 has 12 amino acids. V gave up 4 bases and J gave up 6 bases; unmatched junction bases: 1. Germline assignment: CDR1 SNHLY and CDR2 FYNNEI. CDR3 nucleotide sequence: TGTGCCAGCAGTGGACTAGCGGCCGAGCAGTACTTC. Translated: CASSGLAAEQYF.